This T cell receptor (beta chain) was documented in a study of blood T cell repertoires in COVID-19. Sequencing was performed with immunoSEQ multiplex PCR; in TCRdb, only in-frame clones are kept and a portion is missing. The repertoire holds roughly 77,000 clones, with 80% as singletons. The CDR3 sequence is 13 residues long. Germline V lookup: CDR1 SQVTM, CDR2 ANQGSEA. V gave up 7 bases and J gave up 1 base, with 13 bases separating them. Sequencing input: peripheral blood. This TCR was sampled from a woman in her seventies with acute or convalescent COVID-19. The chain employs TRBV29-1 and TRBJ1-1; D perhaps matches TRBD1 (6 bases). CDR3 DNA: TGCAGCGGACGGACAGTTCAGAACACTGAAGCTTTCTTT. Its translation: CSGRTVQNTEAFF.